This T cell receptor beta chain was sequenced during a study of cytomegalovirus exposure and HLA in healthy donors. The wider study: The study's early data release held 75 million to 95 million unique TCRs from HLA-typed donors.

The CDR3 length is 15 residues. V lost 0 bases and J lost 0, with 8 bases in between. Germline V gene data show CDR1 as MGHRA and CDR2 as YSYEKL. PCR amplification relied on 60 Vbeta primers (plus 13 Jbeta primers). Profiling relied on immunoSEQ multiplex PCR, and the TCRdb table lists in-frame clones only, not all of them. This sample yields 120,000 to 150,000 clones, of which over 60% are seen a single time; less than 1.5% belongs to the top ten. V and J are TRBV4-1 and TRBJ1-2, with D hard to call. Sequencing used PBMCs. The sequence was obtained from a male donor in good health and CMV-seropositive. The DNA of the CDR3 is TGCGCCAGCAGCCAAGATATCGGGACTAACTATGGCTACACCTTC. Protein: CASSQDIGTNYGYTF.